This passage covers 3 T cell receptor beta chains from one sample sequenced in a study of early T cells in non-severe SARS-CoV-2 infection. TCRdb reprocessed the 5' RACE reads with MiXCR, giving one entry per CDR3 protein. The sample has about 33,000 distinct CDR3 sequences; 3.9% are singletons. The sample was whole blood. These receptors all stem from an adult who was a healthcare worker with PCR-confirmed SARS-CoV-2 infection or an uninfected control (not recorded which).

This clonotype was observed many times. This chain connects TRBV27 to TRBJ1-1; 8 bases line up with TRBD1. From germline, CDR1 is MNHEY and CDR2 SMNVEV (reference sequence). This CDR3 spans 14 amino acids. V trimming: 4 bases; J trimming: 10 bases; junction bases outside the gene matches: 11. CDR3 region: CASSYNRGAGGAFF. The CDR3 nucleotides read TGTGCCAGCAGTTATAACAGGGGGGCGGGCGGAGCTTTCTTT.

This clonotype was detected ten times or more. The chain combines TRBV6-6 with TRBJ2-7; 9 nucleotides match TRBD1. The CDR3 runs 15 residues. The V gene's germline CDR1 is MNHNY and CDR2 SVGAGI (reference sequence). The V and J ends lost 0 bases and 5 bases, in that order; junction bases with no gene match: 5. The CDR3 nucleotides read TGTGCCAGCAGTTACTCTCGGACAGGGGCTGACGAGCAGTACTTC. This translates into CASSYSRTGADEQYF.

This clonotype occurred many times. The CDR3 nucleotides read TGTGCCAGCAGCTTGGCGGCAGTCCAAGAGACCCAGTACTTC. Protein: CASSLAAVQETQYF. The rearrangement links TRBV5-4 to TRBJ2-5; D is uncertain. The CDR3 consists of 14 residues. Germline V gene lookup returns CDR1 SGHNT and CDR2 YYREEE (reference sequence). V dropped 0 bases and J dropped 1 base, with 7 bases sitting between them.